The TCR beta chain described here comes from a study of blood T cell repertoires in COVID-19. Study-wide context: Some COVID-19 samples were acute and others convalescent; all came from the United States, Italy and Spain. The analysed material was cDNA or gDNA that came from T cells, B-cell-depleted T cells, or PBMCs.

Per the authors' pipeline: Estimated nucleated cell counts came from reference gene primer amplification. Only in-frame clones appear in the TCRdb table, and some are missing; sequencing was by immunoSEQ multiplex PCR. For V, J and clone size, that table is used; D and trimming come from the DNA. The sample lists approximately 30,000 clones; more than 80% were seen once. The CDR3 has 15 residues. Germline trimming cut 2 bases from V and 1 base from J; bases unmatched to any gene: 1. The V gene's germline CDR1 is SGHNT and CDR2 YYREEE (reference sequence). The V and J genes are TRBV5-4 and TRBJ2-2; TRBD1 aligns across 8 bases. Sequenced: peripheral blood. This TCR came from a human donor in a cohort sampled during active COVID-19. The CDR3 DNA is TGTGCCAGCAGCTTACAGGGGGGGAACACCGGGGAGCTGTTTTTT. This sequence encodes CASSLQGGNTGELFF.